These T cell receptor beta chains were read from a single sample in a study of tumor-infiltrating lymphocytes in localized non-small cell lung cancer. The assay was immunoSEQ multiplex PCR, and TCRdb's table has in-frame clones only and misses some. Of under 20,000 clones listed, 70% to 75% are singletons. The sample consisted of lung tumor tissue. Every receptor here comes from a human donor with non-small cell lung cancer. Both conserved end residues are part of each CDR3. D genes are given only for firm matches. Part of the rows lack a size; the others show once, few, many or a class for expanded clones.

CDR3aa: CASSLWDTQYF
CDR3nt: TGCGCCAGCAGCTTATGGGATACGCAGTATTTT
j_gene: TRBJ2-3
v_gene: TRBV5-1
abundance: once
d_gene: .

CDR3aa: CASSEAGEEQYF
CDR3nt: TGCGCCAGCAGTGAAGCAGGGGAAGAGCAGTACTTC
j_gene: TRBJ2-7
v_gene: TRBV10-1
abundance: .
d_gene: .

CDR3aa: CASSPTSGKLQETQYF
CDR3nt: TGTGCCAGCTCACCGACTAGTGGTAAATTACAAGAGACCCAGTACTTC
j_gene: TRBJ2-5
v_gene: TRBV18
abundance: .
d_gene: .

CDR3aa: CASSVDRLDTQYF
CDR3nt: TGCGCCAGCAGCGTAGACAGGTTAGATACGCAGTATTTT
j_gene: TRBJ2-3
v_gene: TRBV5-1
abundance: few
d_gene: .

CDR3aa: CASSIGATLNTEAFF
CDR3nt: TGTGCCAGTAGTATCGGGGCCACTTTGAACACTGAAGCTTTCTTT
j_gene: TRBJ1-1
v_gene: TRBV19
abundance: medium-sized
d_gene: .

CDR3aa: CASSITQGWIVDQPQHF
CDR3nt: TGTGCCAGTAGTATAACCCAGGGGTGGATCGTCGATCAGCCCCAGCATTTT
j_gene: TRBJ1-5
v_gene: TRBV19
abundance: .
d_gene: .

CDR3aa: CASSYSLISGGELFF
CDR3nt: TGTGCCAGCAGTTACTCCCTAATCTCGGGCGGGGAGCTGTTTTTT
j_gene: TRBJ2-2
v_gene: TRBV6-6
abundance: .
d_gene: .

CDR3aa: CASSSSATGELFF
CDR3nt: TGTGCCAGCAGCTCTAGCGCCACCGGGGAGCTGTTTTTT
j_gene: TRBJ2-2
v_gene: TRBV5-4
abundance: .
d_gene: .

CDR3aa: CASRRTEGVNTEAFF
CDR3nt: TGTGCCAGCAGAAGGACTGAGGGGGTGAACACTGAAGCTTTCTTT
j_gene: TRBJ1-1
v_gene: TRBV28
abundance: .
d_gene: .

CDR3aa: CASSPGLATTDTQYF
CDR3nt: TGTGCCAGCAGCCCGGGACTAGCGACGACAGATACGCAGTATTTT
j_gene: TRBJ2-3
v_gene: TRBV14
abundance: .
d_gene: TRBD2

CDR3aa: CATSRGRERTDTQYF
CDR3nt: TGTGCCACCAGCAGAGGGCGGGAGCGGACAGATACGCAGTATTTT
j_gene: TRBJ2-3
v_gene: TRBV15
abundance: large
d_gene: TRBD2

CDR3aa: CAWSGDSAEAFF
CDR3nt: TGTGCCTGGAGTGGTGACAGTGCCGAAGCTTTCTTT
j_gene: TRBJ1-1
v_gene: TRBV30
abundance: .
d_gene: .

CDR3aa: CAWSQRGDEQYF
CDR3nt: TGTGCCTGGAGTCAGAGAGGGGACGAGCAGTACTTC
j_gene: TRBJ2-7
v_gene: TRBV30
abundance: .
d_gene: .

CDR3aa: CASRSTSGYSYNEQFF
CDR3nt: TGCGCCAGCAGATCGACTAGCGGGTACTCCTACAATGAGCAGTTCTTC
j_gene: TRBJ2-1
v_gene: TRBV4-1
abundance: once
d_gene: TRBD2

CDR3aa: CASSSIREEAYNEQFF
CDR3nt: TGTGCCAGCAGCTCCATTCGGGAGGAGGCCTACAATGAGCAGTTCTTC
j_gene: TRBJ2-1
v_gene: TRBV5-6
abundance: .
d_gene: TRBD2

CDR3aa: CAWSDYHRGSGNTIYF
CDR3nt: TGTGCCTGGAGTGATTATCACAGGGGCTCTGGAAACACCATATATTTT
j_gene: TRBJ1-3
v_gene: TRBV30
abundance: .
d_gene: TRBD1

CDR3aa: CASSLATGGDGTGELFF
CDR3nt: TGTGCCAGCAGCTTAGCTACAGGGGGCGATGGCACCGGGGAGCTGTTTTTT
j_gene: TRBJ2-2
v_gene: TRBV5-4
abundance: .
d_gene: TRBD1

CDR3aa: CACAGGGEETQYF
CDR3nt: TGTGCCTGTGCCGGGGGGGGAGAAGAGACCCAGTACTTC
j_gene: TRBJ2-5
v_gene: TRBV30
abundance: .
d_gene: TRBD2

CDR3aa: CASSLPSGGRNTGELFF
CDR3nt: TGTGCCAGCAGCTTGCCTAGCGGGGGCCGGAACACCGGGGAGCTGTTTTTT
j_gene: TRBJ2-2
v_gene: TRBV5-4
abundance: few
d_gene: TRBD2

CDR3aa: CASSSDVWVYTEAFF
CDR3nt: TGCGCCAGCAGTTCGGACGTATGGGTTTACACTGAAGCTTTCTTT
j_gene: TRBJ1-1
v_gene: TRBV5-1
abundance: few
d_gene: .

CDR3aa: CSVERQGMDTQYF
CDR3nt: TGCAGCGTTGAAAGGCAGGGGATGGATACGCAGTATTTT
j_gene: TRBJ2-3
v_gene: TRBV29-1
abundance: .
d_gene: .

CDR3aa: CASSLAWTQYF
CDR3nt: TGTGCCAGCAGCTTAGCCTGGACCCAGTACTTC
j_gene: TRBJ2-5
v_gene: TRBV7-6
abundance: .
d_gene: .

CDR3aa: CASSPAPQGSTDTQYF
CDR3nt: TGTGCCAGCAGTCCAGCCCCCCAGGGGAGCACAGATACGCAGTATTTT
j_gene: TRBJ2-3
v_gene: TRBV27
abundance: .
d_gene: .

CDR3aa: CASSPGTANTGELFF
CDR3nt: TGTGCCAGCAGTCCCGGGACTGCGAACACCGGGGAGCTGTTTTTT
j_gene: TRBJ2-2
v_gene: TRBV6-6
abundance: .
d_gene: .

CDR3aa: CASTARTGSYGYTF
CDR3nt: TGTGCCAGCACCGCGCGTACAGGCAGCTATGGCTACACCTTC
j_gene: TRBJ1-2
v_gene: TRBV9
abundance: .
d_gene: .